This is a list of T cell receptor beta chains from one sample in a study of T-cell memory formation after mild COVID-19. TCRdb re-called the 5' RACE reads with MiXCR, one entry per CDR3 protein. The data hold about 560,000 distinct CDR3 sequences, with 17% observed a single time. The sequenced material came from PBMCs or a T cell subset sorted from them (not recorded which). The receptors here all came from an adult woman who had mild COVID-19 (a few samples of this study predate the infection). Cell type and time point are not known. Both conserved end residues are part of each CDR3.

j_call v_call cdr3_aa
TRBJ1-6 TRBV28 CASEAVNSPLHF
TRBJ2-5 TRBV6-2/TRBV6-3 CASTAYGTRSETQYF
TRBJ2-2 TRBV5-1 CASSSHTGSVTGELFF
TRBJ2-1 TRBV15 CATSRGLAGTNEQFF
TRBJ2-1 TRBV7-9 CASSLASSGVRNEQFF
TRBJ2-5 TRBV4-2 CASSQDFSGPRGTQYF
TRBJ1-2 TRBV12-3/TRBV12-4 CASSPSGDRGEYGYTF
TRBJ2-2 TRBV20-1 CSARGVSDERESTGELFF
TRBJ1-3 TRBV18 CASSPSGSFSGNTIYF
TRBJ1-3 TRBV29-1 CSVRETGNTIYF
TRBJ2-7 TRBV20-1 CSASPGGRYEQYF
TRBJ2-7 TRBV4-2 CASSQGDGAYEQYF
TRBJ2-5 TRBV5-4 CASSNWGLRETQYF
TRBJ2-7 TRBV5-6 CASSFRGRTNEQYF
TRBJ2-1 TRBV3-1 CASSHSGTVYF